This TCR beta chain is drawn from a study of T cell repertoires in cytomegalovirus infection. Study details: CMV infection together with matching HLA type was indicated by public TCR beta signatures.

Germline CDR1 reads SSHAT; CDR2 reads FNYEAQ (reference sequence). The length of the CDR3 is 12 residues. Study findings and constraints: Cumulative frequency of public TCR beta families picked out carriers of CMV plus the relevant HLA. HLA-C-restricted CMV-specific TCR beta clonotypes were dominant in the ex vivo response.

The sample holds many counts of this clonotype. Its antigen is not known. At one of its ends the junction is not consistent with the germline gene, which may arise from a read error. One entry per CDR3 protein results from TCRdb running MiXCR on the reads. The profile shows 150,000 to 200,000 distinct CDR3 sequences, roughly 30% of them singletons. The sequence was obtained from a human donor in good health (CMV status not recorded). Some clones in this sample may be carry-over from other donors' samples. Sequencing was carried out using PBMCs. The chain carries TRBV7-7 and TRBJ2-5, with 7 bases matching TRBD1. CDR3 sequence (DNA): TGTGCTAGCAGCCCGGACAGGAGGACCCAGTACTTC. Translated: CASSPDRRTQYF.